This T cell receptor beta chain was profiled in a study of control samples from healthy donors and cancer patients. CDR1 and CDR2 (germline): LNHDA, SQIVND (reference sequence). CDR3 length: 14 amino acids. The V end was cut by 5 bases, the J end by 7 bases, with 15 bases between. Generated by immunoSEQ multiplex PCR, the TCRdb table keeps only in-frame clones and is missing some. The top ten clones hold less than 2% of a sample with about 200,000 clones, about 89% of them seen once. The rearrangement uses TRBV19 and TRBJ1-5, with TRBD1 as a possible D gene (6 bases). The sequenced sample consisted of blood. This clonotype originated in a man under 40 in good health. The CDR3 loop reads CASSPRQVGQPQHF. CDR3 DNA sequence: TGTGCCAGTAGTCCCCGACAGGTGGGCCAGCCCCAGCATTTT.